This T cell receptor (beta chain) was sequenced for a study of T cell clonality in common variable immunodeficiency. The table came from immunoSEQ multiplex PCR; TCRdb's copy has only in-frame clones and leaves some out. The sample has 28,000 or so clones, none seen only once. All CVID subjects were on immunoglobulin replacement for at least one year. In the case of this clone: Its antigen is as yet unknown. Read coverage stops 3 residues before the CDR3 terminus; the germline J gene supplies the remainder.

The study's findings and limits: Authors noted CVID clonality's cause needs subpopulation repertoire sequencing. Fewer deletions and N-nucleotide insertions were reportedly seen in common variable immunodeficiency TCR beta sequences.

This CDR3 is built from 13 residues. Germline V gene sequence: CDR1 DFQATT, CDR2 SNEGSKA (reference sequence). The junction had 6 bases not matched to a gene; V was cut back by 4 bases and J by 5 bases. V gene TRBV20-1 combines with J gene TRBJ2-3, with 7 bases that match TRBD1. Sequences were obtained from peripheral blood mononuclear cells. The sequence derives from a human donor with common variable immunodeficiency. The DNA read from the CDR3 is TGCAGTGCTATGAAGGGGGCCAAAGATACG. As protein: CSAMKGAKDT. The entire CDR3 reads CSAMKGAKDTQYF.